The clone carrying this TCR beta chain was detected once. This record belongs to a study of blood T cell repertoires in COVID-19. Produced via immunoSEQ multiplex PCR; TCRdb's table is partial and in-frame only. The sample contains about 120,000 clones, about four fifths of which appear only once. The TCR sequence derives from a woman between 55 and 75 years old with acute or convalescent COVID-19. Sequenced input: peripheral blood.

CDR3 in amino acids: CASSPGQGTDTQYF. In DNA, the CDR3 is TGTGCCAGCTCACCGGGACAGGGAACAGATACGCAGTATTTT. The rearrangement links TRBV18 to TRBJ2-3; 9 bases match TRBD1. Per the germline V gene, CDR1 is KGHSH and CDR2 is LQKENI. The CDR3 loop spans 14 amino acids. The trim removed 3 bases at V and 3 bases at J, leaving 1 base unmatched.